Listed here are 18 T cell receptor beta chains from one sample, sequenced in a study of T cell responses to AZD1222 COVID-19 vaccine. Generated by immunoSEQ multiplex PCR, the TCRdb table keeps only in-frame clones and is missing some. The sample consists of about 81,000 clones, approximately 90% of them appearing once. The starting material was peripheral blood, obtained 28 days after the second AZD1222 dose. These receptors all stem from an adult who received the AZD1222 COVID-19 vaccine.

The chain carries TRBV23-1 and TRBJ1-6; D gene unclear. TRBV23-1 falls under the ORF class, with uncertain function. CDR3 size: 9 residues. V dropped 9 bases and J dropped 11 bases, with 5 bases sitting between them. Here the CDR3 DNA reads TGCGCCAGTGGGACACCCCTCCACTTT. Its protein is CASGTPLHF.

This clone was observed once. The chain recombines TRBV7-8 with TRBJ1-1; TRBD1 aligns across 7 bases. CDR3 length equals 15 residues. After removal of 4 bases from V and 2 bases from J, the junction contained 7 bases not matched to a gene. Per the germline V gene, CDR1 is SGHVS and CDR2 is FQNEAQ. The CDR3 sequence is CASSWRQGTNTEAFF. CDR3 DNA sequence: TGTGCCAGCAGCTGGCGACAGGGAACAAACACTGAAGCTTTCTTT.

The chain joins TRBV5-4 to TRBJ2-5; TRBD1 or TRBD2 may be the D gene (5 bases each). The CDR3 runs 14 residues. Germline values: CDR1 SGHNT, CDR2 YYREEE (reference sequence). V was cut by 3 bases and J by 4 bases, with 13 bases left in between. The CDR3 sequence: CASSSGTARETQYF. CDR3 nucleotides: TGTGCCAGCAGCTCGGGGACCGCGAGAGAGACCCAGTACTTC.

V gene TRBV28 combines with J gene TRBJ2-7, with 8 positions matching TRBD2. The germline gives CDR1 MDHEN, CDR2 SYDVKM. The CDR3 contains 15 residues. J lost 1 base, V lost 5 bases, and 7 bases had no gene match. This CDR3 reads CASSPGTSFSYEQYF. DNA of the CDR3: TGTGCCAGCAGTCCCGGGACTAGTTTTTCCTACGAGCAGTACTTC.

This clone came up a few times. V is TRBV28 and J is TRBJ1-3; no definite D call. Per the germline V gene, CDR1 is MDHEN and CDR2 is SYDVKM. Between the trimmed V and J ends, which lost 8 bases and 0 bases, there was a span of 11 bases. The CDR3 runs 14 residues. CDR3 residues: CASRPINSGNTIYF. CDR3 in DNA: TGTGCCAGCCGGCCGATAAACTCTGGAAACACCATATATTTT.

The V and J genes are TRBV7-9 and TRBJ2-4; TRBD1 might be the D (5 bases). V lost 1 base to trimming and J lost 1 base, with 20 bases between them. The CDR3 loop spans 19 amino acids. CDR1 is SEHNR, CDR2 FQNEAQ, per germline (reference sequence). The CDR3 coding sequence is TGTGCCAGCAGCTTAGTGGAAGGGGCAGGGCTATTTGCCAAAAACATTCAGTACTTC. This codes for CASSLVEGAGLFAKNIQYF.

The V call is TRBV3-1 (or the pseudogene TRBV3-2), the J call TRBJ2-7; D could derive from TRBD1 or TRBD2 (5 bases each). This CDR3 contains 17 residues. The ends were cut back, 0 bases at V and 3 bases at J, with 18 bases in the middle. Germline V gene lookup returns CDR1 LGHDT and CDR2 YNNKEL (reference sequence). The CDR3 is CASSQELSRLGVYEQYF. CDR3 nucleotide sequence: TGTGCCAGCAGCCAAGAGCTTTCTCGGCTGGGGGTCTACGAGCAGTACTTC.

This chain connects TRBV11-2 to TRBJ1-2, with D tentatively TRBD1 (6 bases). Deletions cut 5 bases from V and 8 bases from J, with 12 bases between. The CDR3 covers 12 residues. Per germline, CDR1 SGHAT and CDR2 FQNNGV. For the CDR3, the DNA is TGTGCCAGCAGCCGCAGGACAGAGGGCTACACCTTC. Translating gives CASSRRTEGYTF.

The chain links TRBV2 to TRBJ2-3; D unclear. Trimming left V 4 bases short and J 4 bases short, with 3 bases between. The CDR3 covers 11 residues. Germline CDR1 SNHLY, CDR2 FYNNEI. The CDR3 loop reads CASSAADTQYF. The CDR3 DNA is TGTGCCAGCAGTGCAGCAGATACGCAGTATTTT. Supplemented by reference TRBV2 and TRBJ2-3, the full variable domain reads EPEVTQTPSHQVTQMGQEVILRCVPISNHLYFYWYRQILGQKVEFLVSFYNNEISEKSEIFDDQFSVERPDGSNFTLKIRSTKLEDSAMYFCASSAADTQYFGPGTRLTVL.

This chain links TRBV29-1 with TRBJ2-7, with TRBD1 matching 9 bases. CDR1 and CDR2 (germline): SQVTM, ANQGSEA. Germline trimming cut 6 bases from V and 4 bases from J; bases unmatched to any gene: 10. This CDR3 comprises 14 residues. CDR3 residues: CSVAPWDRAYEQYF. CDR3 bases: TGCAGCGTCGCACCGTGGGACAGGGCTTACGAGCAGTACTTC.

This clone was counted a few times. The CDR3 loop is CASSPDTGSPLHF. The CDR3 DNA follows: TGTGCCAGCAGCCCCGACACCGGTTCACCCCTCCACTTT. The chain uses TRBV28 and TRBJ1-6; no reliable D call. In germline, CDR1 is MDHEN, CDR2 SYDVKM. V lost 6 bases, J lost 9 bases, and 12 bases lay in between. This CDR3 is built from 13 residues.

This sequence joins TRBV5-1 and TRBJ1-1; TRBD1 might be the D (6 bases). Germline CDR1 and CDR2: SGHRS and YFSETQ. V shed 2 bases and J shed 6 bases, with 11 bases lying between them. The CDR3 runs to 13 residues. The chain's CDR3 is CASSLISGAEAFF. DNA for the CDR3: TGCGCCAGCAGCTTAATTTCAGGGGCTGAAGCTTTCTTT.

This chain uses TRBV7-2 with TRBJ1-2; TRBD1 matches at 7 bases. This CDR3 region has 13 residues. CDR1 is SGHTA and CDR2 is FQGNSA in the germline V gene. V shed 6 bases, J shed 2 bases, and the junction held 3 bases outside the gene matches. CDR3 residues: CASRPRGNYGYTF. The CDR3 nucleotides read TGTGCCAGCAGACCCAGGGGGAACTATGGCTACACCTTC. The entire variable domain, with the rest obtained from reference TRBV7-2 and TRBJ1-2, is as follows: GAGVSQSPSNKVTEKGKDVELRCDPISGHTALYWYRQSLGQGLEFLIYFQGNSAPDKSGLPSDRFSAERTGGSVSTLTIQRTQQEDSAVYLCASRPRGNYGYTFGSGTRLTVV.

The rearrangement uses TRBV30 and TRBJ2-5, with a possible D match to TRBD2 (6 bases). There are 13 residues in the CDR3. The V and J ends lost 5 bases and 0 bases respectively, with 10 bases between them. Germline V lookup: CDR1 GTSNPN, CDR2 SVGIG (reference sequence). The CDR3 spells CAWARGNQETQYF. The CDR3 DNA reads TGTGCCTGGGCACGGGGGAACCAAGAGACCCAGTACTTC.

J is TRBJ2-1 and V is TRBV5-1; D possibly matches TRBD1 or TRBD2 (6 bases each). This CDR3 has 15 residues. V was trimmed by 9 bases and J by 2 bases, leaving 18 bases between them. Germline CDR1 reads SGHRS; CDR2 reads YFSETQ. CDR3 protein: CATAPSGDTYNEQFF. The DNA of the CDR3 is TGCGCCACCGCCCCTTCGGGGGACACCTACAATGAGCAGTTCTTC.

The chain employs TRBV7-9 and TRBJ1-5; D ambiguous. V lost 4 bases, J lost 11 bases, and 12 bases lay in between. From germline, CDR1 is SEHNR and CDR2 FQNEAQ (reference sequence). This CDR3 comprises 12 residues. Here the CDR3 reads CASSSNGVAQHF. DNA of the CDR3: TGTGCCAGCAGCTCCAATGGGGTGGCCCAGCATTTT.

This rearrangement joins TRBV7-9 to TRBJ1-1, with D uncertain. The V gene lost 1 base and the J gene lost 8 bases, with 5 bases spanning the gap. The CDR3 is made up of 11 amino acids. The germline V gene encodes CDR1 SEHNR and CDR2 FQNEAQ (reference sequence). CDR3 coding DNA: TGTGCCAGCAGCTTAGGCAGGGAAGCTTTCTTT. Its translation is CASSLGREAFF.

About this clone itself: This specimen includes other DNA sequences encoding the same CDR3. The rearrangement joins TRBV29-1 to TRBJ2-1, with D uncertain. Germline V gene sequence: CDR1 SQVTM, CDR2 ANQGSEA. The CDR3 is made up of 14 amino acids. The ends were cut back, 3 bases at V and 0 bases at J, with 9 bases in the middle. The CDR3 DNA reads TGCAGCGTTGACCGCGTGAGCTCCTACAATGAGCAGTTCTTC. Its protein product is CSVDRVSSYNEQFF.